This paragraph covers one T cell receptor beta chain sequence. Its antigen remains unidentified. Since a far larger clone is one base different, this is likely a read error. Arm-PCR with iRepertoire HTBI primers amplified the CDR3 regions for these TCR beta libraries. Using its own MiXCR run on the multiplex PCR reads, TCRdb lists one record per CDR3 protein. The sample gives around 250,000 distinct CDR3 sequences, 18% of which show up once; approximately 14% is in the top ten. Time point reported: newly diagnosed GD, antithyroid drugs for less than 3 months. RNA from PBMCs was the source of the TCR library. Germline lookup yields CDR1 SGHTA and CDR2 FQGNSA. This CDR3 has 16 amino acids. The sample is drawn from a study of regulatory T cells in long-lasting Graves disease. Study at large: Antithyroid drug exposure in newly diagnosed Graves' patients had lasted under 3 months. Study-level results: Persistent Graves' cases showed lower TCR diversity than newly diagnosed cases.

The same specimen was also included in a second study, on T cells in Graves' hyperthyroidism and ophthalmopathy. That report adds: The authors deemed Graves' hyperthyroidism stable absent ophthalmopathy progression within 18 months. Progression to ophthalmopathy was predicted a median of approximately seven months early.

The rearrangement uses TRBV7-2 and TRBJ2-5, with D possibly matching TRBD2 (6 bases). The TCR originated in a woman younger than 45 with Graves disease. Source: peripheral blood mononuclear cells (PBMCs), taken at new diagnosis, from a patient treated with antithyroid drugs. CDR3 sequence (DNA): TGTGCCAGCGGCTTATCGGACTCATCGGCGGGGGAGACCCAGTACTTC. Its protein product is CASGLSDSSAGETQYF. The whole variable domain, remainder taken from reference TRBV7-2 and TRBJ2-5, is GAGVSQSPSNKVTEKGKDVELRCDPISGHTALYWYRQSLGQGLEFLIYFQGNSAPDKSGLPSDRFSAERTGGSVSTLTIQRTQQEDSAVYLCASGLSDSSAGETQYFGPGTRLLVL.